Following are 22 T cell receptor beta chains from one sample sequenced in a study of technical replicates of blood from a few donors. The repertoire was sequenced with immunoSEQ multiplex PCR; TCRdb's copy has only in-frame clones and lacks some. The sample has approximately 17,000 clones; roughly 86% are singletons. The sequenced material came from PBMCs. The receptors derive from a human donor in good health.

The chain employs TRBV2 and TRBJ2-1; the match to TRBD2 covers 11 bases. This CDR3 spans 15 amino acids. CDR1 SNHLY and CDR2 FYNNEI come from the germline V gene. V dropped 3 bases and J dropped 9; count of bases not matched to a gene: 7. Here the CDR3 reads CASSESSGRAGEQFF. CDR3 bases: TGTGCCAGCAGTGAGAGTAGCGGGAGGGCTGGTGAGCAGTTCTTC.

The V and J genes are TRBV7-2 and TRBJ2-5, with no clear D. CDR1 is SGHTA, CDR2 FQGNSA, per germline. This CDR3 comprises 13 residues. Deletions cut 3 bases from V and 2 bases from J, with 7 bases between. The CDR3 bases are TGTGCCAGCAGCTTTATGCGGCAAGAGACCCAGTACTTC. It encodes CASSFMRQETQYF.

The chain carries TRBV2 and TRBJ2-7; TRBD1 is a possible D gene (5 bases). Germline CDR1 and CDR2: SNHLY and FYNNEI. The CDR3 consists of 14 residues. Trimming took 4 bases from V and 2 from J, leaving 12 bases between them. CDR3 loop: CASSGGQIPYEQYF. The DNA for the CDR3 is TGTGCCAGCAGTGGGGGCCAGATACCCTACGAGCAGTACTTC.

The rearrangement uses TRBV19 and TRBJ2-2; D is unclear. The CDR3 runs to 14 residues. Trimming left V 3 bases short and J 7 bases short, with 12 bases between. The germline CDR1 and CDR2 sequences are LNHDA and SQIVND (reference sequence). The CDR3 bases are TGTGCCAGTAGTATTATGGTCCAGGTCGGGGAGCTGTTTTTT. Residues: CASSIMVQVGELFF.

This chain joins TRBV2 and TRBJ2-1, with D perhaps matching TRBD2 (6 bases). This CDR3 spans 14 amino acids. V was cut by 10 bases and J by 8 bases, with 21 bases left in between. CDR1 and CDR2 (germline): SNHLY, FYNNEI. The CDR3 DNA follows: TGTGCCACCATCGGGAGTTCCTTAGGGGATGAGCAGTTCTTC. Its protein is CATIGSSLGDEQFF.

This chain joins TRBV6-5 and TRBJ1-2, with a possible D match to TRBD1 (5 bases). The V end lost 5 bases, the J end lost 3 bases, and 10 bases lay between the germline ends. This CDR3 region has 13 residues. The germline gives CDR1 MNHEY, CDR2 SVGAGI. The CDR3 nucleotides are TGTGCCAGCAGTCGCAGGGTTTACTATGGCTACACCTTC. Translation gives CASSRRVYYGYTF.

This clone was observed a handful of times. The chain uses TRBV2 and TRBJ2-7; 8 bases are shared with TRBD1. The CDR3 covers 14 residues. J lost 3 bases, V lost 6 bases, and 7 bases had no gene match. Germline assignment: CDR1 SNHLY and CDR2 FYNNEI. The CDR3 spells CASRSGQVDYEQYF. Written as DNA, the CDR3 is TGTGCCAGCAGGTCGGGACAGGTGGACTACGAGCAGTACTTC.

Concerning this clone itself: Different DNA sequences within this sample yield the same CDR3. The V gene is TRBV27, the J gene TRBJ1-4, with D maybe TRBD1 (5 bases). The CDR3 runs 12 residues. Germline values: CDR1 MNHEY, CDR2 SMNVEV (reference sequence). Trimming shortened V by 6 bases and J by 8 bases, and 10 bases separated the two germline ends. CDR3 residues: CASSQRGEKLFF. The CDR3 nucleotides are TGTGCCAGCAGCCAGCGGGGCGAAAAACTGTTTTTT.

The J gene is TRBJ2-2, the V gene TRBV30; a weak D match, TRBD1 (6 bases). Per the germline V gene, CDR1 is GTSNPN and CDR2 is SVGIG (reference sequence). V lost 7 bases and J lost 2, with 17 bases in between. The CDR3 is made up of 15 amino acids. CDR3 in amino acids: CASTPPGHNTGELFF. CDR3 coding DNA: TGTGCCTCTACACCTCCGGGACACAACACCGGGGAGCTGTTTTTT.

This clone was counted between two and nine times. V is TRBV6-4 and J is TRBJ2-7, with 14 bases aligning to TRBD2. The J segment lost 6 bases and the V segment lost 2 bases, leaving 0 bases of the junction unmatched. This CDR3 spans 14 amino acids. Germline V gives CDR1 MRHNA, CDR2 SNTAGT. The CDR3 sequence is CASSDGTSGSEQYF. The DNA of the CDR3 is TGTGCCAGCAGTGACGGGACTAGCGGGAGCGAGCAGTACTTC.

This clone was counted a single time. This chain uses TRBV9 with TRBJ2-7; perhaps TRBD2 as D (7 bases). Germline CDR1 reads SGDLS; CDR2 reads YYNGEE. The CDR3 has 19 amino acids. V was pared by 4 bases and J by 0 bases, with 26 bases between. CDR3 DNA sequence: TGTGCCAGCAGCCCAGGGGAGGGGGGGCGCCGTTCCTCCTCCTACGAGCAGTACTTC. It specifies CASSPGEGGRRSSSYEQYF.

V is TRBV5-1 and J is TRBJ1-3, with 8 bases matching TRBD1. Germline CDR1 reads SGHRS; CDR2 reads YFSETQ. V trimming: 0 bases; J trimming: 2 bases; junction bases outside the gene matches: 7. The length of the CDR3 is 17 residues. The CDR3 DNA sequence: TGCGCCAGCAGCTTGGGGGGGACAGGCGAGGCTGGAAACACCATATATTTT. It is translated as CASSLGGTGEAGNTIYF.

The rearrangement joins TRBV7-2 to TRBJ2-6; D gene unclear. With 3 bases removed from V and 3 bases from J, the gap between germline ends came to 3 bases. The CDR3 consists of 13 residues. Germline CDR1 SGHTA, CDR2 FQGNSA. The CDR3 DNA is TGTGCCAGCAGCTTTTATGGGGCCAACGTCCTGACTTTC. The encoded protein is CASSFYGANVLTF.

The rearrangement joins TRBV19 to TRBJ2-7; no firm D call. Per germline, CDR1 LNHDA and CDR2 SQIVND (reference sequence). The V gene lost 3 bases and the J gene lost 3 bases, with 9 bases spanning the gap. The CDR3 is made up of 13 amino acids. DNA for the CDR3: TGTGCCAGTAGTATTGGAGAATACTACGAGCAGTACTTC. Protein sequence: CASSIGEYYEQYF.

This chain uses TRBV2 with TRBJ2-6, with TRBD2 identical over 9 bases. Looked up from germline, CDR1 is SNHLY and CDR2 is FYNNEI. V was pared by 2 bases and J by 0 bases, with 11 bases of the junction left unmatched. This CDR3 is built from 20 residues. Here the CDR3 reads CASSERGLAGLFSGANVLTF. For the CDR3, the DNA is TGTGCCAGCAGTGAACGAGGGCTAGCGGGACTATTCTCTGGGGCCAACGTCCTGACTTTC.

This clone has a single count. The chain combines TRBV28 with TRBJ2-7, with 11 bases aligning to TRBD1. The CDR3 length is 14 residues. V was pared by 4 bases and J by 4 bases, with 3 bases of the junction left unmatched. The germline CDR1 and CDR2 sequences are MDHEN and SYDVKM. CDR3 protein: CASSSGQGVYEQYF. The CDR3 DNA reads as TGTGCCAGCAGTTCGGGACAGGGGGTATACGAGCAGTACTTC.

The chain links TRBV6-8 to TRBJ1-5; tentatively, D is TRBD1 (5 bases). The CDR3 has 18 amino acids. V lost 4 bases and J lost 2, with 21 bases in between. Looked up from germline, CDR1 is MNHGY and CDR2 is SAAAGT. The CDR3 protein is CASSSVPGKNGGNQPQHF. The DNA of the CDR3 is TGTGCCAGCAGTTCGGTACCAGGGAAGAATGGAGGCAATCAGCCCCAGCATTTT.

The chain is built from TRBV19 and TRBJ2-5; 13 bases match TRBD2. J lost 5 bases, V lost 4 bases, and 10 bases had no gene match. The CDR3 loop spans 17 amino acids. Germline values: CDR1 LNHDA, CDR2 SQIVND (reference sequence). The CDR3 sequence: CASSTTSGRPGAETQYF. The DNA of the CDR3 is TGTGCCAGTAGTACGACTAGCGGGAGGCCCGGGGCGGAGACCCAGTACTTC. Full variable domain (missing parts from reference TRBV19 and TRBJ2-5): DGGITQSPKYLFRKEGQNVTLSCEQNLNHDAMYWYRQDPGQGLRLIYYSQIVNDFQKGDIAEGYSVSREKKESFPLTVTSAQKNPTAFYLCASSTTSGRPGAETQYFGPGTRLLVL.

The chain links TRBV7-9 to TRBJ2-1; 12 positions agree with TRBD2. V dropped 5 bases and J dropped 4; count of bases not matched to a gene: 3. In germline, CDR1 is SEHNR, CDR2 FQNEAQ (reference sequence). CDR3 length equals 15 residues. CDR3 residues: CASSDGTSGYNEQFF. The CDR3 DNA reads as TGTGCCAGCAGCGATGGGACTAGCGGGTACAATGAGCAGTTCTTC.

This chain links TRBV5-1 with TRBJ2-7, with TRBD1 matching over 8 bases. Germline V gene lookup returns CDR1 SGHRS and CDR2 YFSETQ. This CDR3 comprises 14 residues. Losses at the gene ends were 0 bases for V and 7 bases for J; bases not matched to a gene: 6. CDR3 sequence: CASSLAGGREEQYF. CDR3 nucleotides: TGCGCCAGCAGCTTGGCAGGGGGCAGGGAGGAGCAGTACTTC.

This chain joins TRBV7-8 and TRBJ2-3; D may be TRBD1 (5 bases). The CDR3 is 15 amino acids. In germline, CDR1 is SGHVS, CDR2 FQNEAQ. Deletions cut 0 bases from V and 4 bases from J, with 11 bases between. CDR3 sequence: CASSLAGHLADTQYF. DNA for the CDR3: TGTGCCAGCAGCTTAGCAGGACACCTCGCAGATACGCAGTATTTT.

In this sample, this clone turned up a few times. V is TRBV27 and J is TRBJ2-2; D is perhaps TRBD2 (5 bases). Germline V gene sequence: CDR1 MNHEY, CDR2 SMNVEV (reference sequence). V lost 3 bases and J 6 bases, leaving 8 bases between the germline ends. CDR3 length equals 13 residues. CDR3 sequence: CASSFTAAGELFF. CDR3 DNA sequence: TGTGCCAGCAGTTTCACAGCGGCCGGGGAGCTGTTTTTT.